The rows below give T cell receptor beta chains drawn from one sample of a study of blood T cell repertoires in COVID-19. Clones were sequenced by immunoSEQ multiplex PCR, and TCRdb holds only the in-frame ones, with some missing. This table has tens of thousands of clones, 82% appearing once. Sequenced: peripheral blood. The receptor source for this set is a human donor in a cohort sampled during active COVID-19. CDR3s include the opening cysteine and the closing phenylalanine or tryptophan. D genes are given only for firm matches. Expanded clones get a size class; other rows say once, few or many, or leave the size out.

clone_size: -
v_call: TRBV18
j_call: TRBJ2-1
d_call: -
cdr3_aa: CASSSGSTYNEQFF
cdr3_nt: TGTGCCAGCTCCTCGGGTTCAACCTACAATGAGCAGTTCTTC

clone_size: -
v_call: TRBV25-1
j_call: TRBJ1-5
d_call: -
cdr3_aa: CASSDPKVGDQPQHF
cdr3_nt: TGTGCCAGCAGTGACCCAAAGGTAGGGGATCAGCCCCAGCATTTT

clone_size: -
v_call: TRBV18
j_call: TRBJ1-6
d_call: -
cdr3_aa: CASSRQRRGSNSPLHF
cdr3_nt: TGTGCCAGCTCACGCCAACGCCGGGGGTCTAATTCACCCCTCCACTTT

clone_size: -
v_call: TRBV27
j_call: TRBJ2-7
d_call: -
cdr3_aa: CASSLSVGAYSYEQYF
cdr3_nt: TGTGCCAGCAGTTTATCGGTAGGGGCCTACTCCTACGAGCAGTACTTC

clone_size: -
v_call: TRBV30
j_call: TRBJ1-2
d_call: -
cdr3_aa: CAWSVPGQKSGYTF
cdr3_nt: TGTGCCTGGAGTGTACCTGGACAGAAAAGTGGCTACACCTTC

clone_size: -
v_call: TRBV5-1
j_call: TRBJ1-3
d_call: -
cdr3_aa: CASSLAGVGNTIYF
cdr3_nt: TGCGCCAGCAGCTTGGCCGGGGTAGGGAACACCATATATTTT

clone_size: -
v_call: TRBV19
j_call: TRBJ2-7
d_call: TRBD1
cdr3_aa: CASNSGQGTFTYEQYF
cdr3_nt: TGTGCCAGTAATTCAGGACAGGGGACTTTTACCTACGAGCAGTACTTC

clone_size: few
v_call: TRBV18
j_call: TRBJ1-1
d_call: TRBD1
cdr3_aa: CASSWGQGRTEAFF
cdr3_nt: TGTGCCAGCTCATGGGGACAGGGTCGGACTGAAGCTTTCTTT

clone_size: once
v_call: TRBV12-3/TRBV12-4
j_call: TRBJ1-1
d_call: -
cdr3_aa: CASSPTGTEAFF
cdr3_nt: TGTGCCAGCAGTCCCACCGGGACAGAAGCTTTCTTT

clone_size: -
v_call: TRBV19
j_call: TRBJ2-7
d_call: -
cdr3_aa: CASSQATGPYEQYF
cdr3_nt: TGTGCCAGTAGCCAAGCGACAGGACCCTACGAGCAGTACTTC

clone_size: -
v_call: TRBV7-9
j_call: TRBJ1-1
d_call: TRBD1
cdr3_aa: CASSVDRGRAFF
cdr3_nt: TGTGCCAGCAGCGTCGACAGGGGAAGGGCTTTCTTT

clone_size: -
v_call: TRBV18
j_call: TRBJ2-7
d_call: TRBD1
cdr3_aa: CASSPIPGQDIYEQYF
cdr3_nt: TGTGCCAGCTCACCTATCCCGGGACAGGACATCTACGAGCAGTACTTC

clone_size: -
v_call: TRBV5-6
j_call: TRBJ2-7
d_call: TRBD1
cdr3_aa: CASRRLTGLGSYEQYF
cdr3_nt: TGTGCCAGCAGACGTTTGACAGGGCTGGGCTCCTACGAGCAGTACTTC

clone_size: -
v_call: TRBV23-1
j_call: TRBJ2-2
d_call: -
cdr3_aa: CASSQSPGANTGELFF
cdr3_nt: TGCGCCAGCAGTCAATCCCCAGGGGCAAACACCGGGGAGCTGTTTTTT

clone_size: -
v_call: TRBV28
j_call: TRBJ2-1
d_call: TRBD2
cdr3_aa: CASSSLAGGTYNEQFF
cdr3_nt: TGTGCCAGCAGTTCCCTAGCGGGGGGGACCTACAATGAGCAGTTCTTC

clone_size: -
v_call: TRBV24-1
j_call: TRBJ2-3
d_call: -
cdr3_aa: CATSDSGGITDTQYF
cdr3_nt: TGTGCCACCAGTGATTCTGGCGGAATCACAGATACGCAGTATTTT

clone_size: once
v_call: TRBV9
j_call: TRBJ1-2
d_call: TRBD1
cdr3_aa: CASSASRWDRGRPLPVGYTF
cdr3_nt: TGTGCCAGCAGCGCATCTCGCTGGGACAGGGGGCGACCCCTCCCTGTTGGCTACACCTTC

clone_size: few
v_call: TRBV7-9
j_call: TRBJ1-2
d_call: TRBD1
cdr3_aa: CASSLPITGGDGYTF
cdr3_nt: TGTGCCAGCAGCTTACCCATTACAGGGGGCGATGGCTACACCTTC

clone_size: -
v_call: TRBV7-9
j_call: TRBJ2-1
d_call: TRBD2
cdr3_aa: CASSLPRGVTNEQFF
cdr3_nt: TGTGCCAGCAGCTTACCGCGGGGGGTCACCAATGAGCAGTTCTTC

clone_size: -
v_call: TRBV4-1
j_call: TRBJ1-4
d_call: -
cdr3_aa: CASSGFDSTKDAEKLFF
cdr3_nt: TGCGCCAGCAGCGGTTTTGATTCGACAAAGGATGCTGAAAAACTGTTTTTT

clone_size: -
v_call: TRBV4-1
j_call: TRBJ2-5
d_call: TRBD2
cdr3_aa: CASSPISTSEQETQYF
cdr3_nt: TGCGCCAGCAGCCCCATATCGACTAGCGAACAAGAGACCCAGTACTTC

clone_size: -
v_call: TRBV6-5
j_call: TRBJ2-7
d_call: -
cdr3_aa: CASRTLTWSSYEQYF
cdr3_nt: TGTGCCAGCAGAACCCTCACGTGGAGCTCCTACGAGCAGTACTTC

clone_size: -
v_call: TRBV10-2
j_call: TRBJ1-2
d_call: TRBD1
cdr3_aa: CASSKGAGYGYTF
cdr3_nt: TGCGCCAGCAGTAAGGGGGCGGGTTATGGCTACACCTTC